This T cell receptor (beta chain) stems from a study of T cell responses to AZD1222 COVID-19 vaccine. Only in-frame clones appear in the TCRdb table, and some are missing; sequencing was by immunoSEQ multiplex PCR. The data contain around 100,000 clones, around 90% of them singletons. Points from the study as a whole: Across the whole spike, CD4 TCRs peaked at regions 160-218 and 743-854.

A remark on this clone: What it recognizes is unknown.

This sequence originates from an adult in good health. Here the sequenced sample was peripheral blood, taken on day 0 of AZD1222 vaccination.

CDR3 protein: CASSRLTGTSGAGPNTGELFF. CDR3 in DNA: TGCGCCAGCAGCCGTCTCACCGGGACTAGCGGGGCGGGACCGAACACCGGGGAGCTGTTTTTT. V is TRBV4-1 and J is TRBJ2-2; 13 bases fit TRBD2. CDR1 is MGHRA, CDR2 YSYEKL, per germline. The CDR3 has 21 residues. J gave up 0 bases and V 4 bases, and 14 bases lay outside the gene matches.